This T cell receptor beta chain is from a study of blood T cell repertoires in COVID-19. About the study: Samples of COVID-19 (acute and convalescent) were obtained from the United States, Italy and Spain. T cells, B-cell-depleted T cells, or PBMCs provided the cDNA or gDNA that served as material.

In assigning cohorts, the study relied on participant-reported clinical history. TCRdb's table, derived via immunoSEQ multiplex PCR, lists solely in-frame clones and lacks some. The table has a few hundred thousand clones, approximately 86% seen once. The receptor's source is a woman aged 40 to 50 with acute COVID-19. Sequencing was done on a sample of PBMCs or T cells enriched from blood (not recorded which).

DNA of the CDR3: TGTGCCAGCACCCACCCCGCCGGGAACTACGAGCAGTACTTC. Translation: CASTHPAGNYEQYF. The rearrangement links TRBV7-8 to TRBJ2-7, with a tentative D call TRBD2 (5 bases). Germline-derived CDR1 and CDR2 are SGHVS and FQNEAQ. The V end lost 7 bases, the J end lost 3 bases, and 16 bases lay between the germline ends. The CDR3 contains 14 residues.